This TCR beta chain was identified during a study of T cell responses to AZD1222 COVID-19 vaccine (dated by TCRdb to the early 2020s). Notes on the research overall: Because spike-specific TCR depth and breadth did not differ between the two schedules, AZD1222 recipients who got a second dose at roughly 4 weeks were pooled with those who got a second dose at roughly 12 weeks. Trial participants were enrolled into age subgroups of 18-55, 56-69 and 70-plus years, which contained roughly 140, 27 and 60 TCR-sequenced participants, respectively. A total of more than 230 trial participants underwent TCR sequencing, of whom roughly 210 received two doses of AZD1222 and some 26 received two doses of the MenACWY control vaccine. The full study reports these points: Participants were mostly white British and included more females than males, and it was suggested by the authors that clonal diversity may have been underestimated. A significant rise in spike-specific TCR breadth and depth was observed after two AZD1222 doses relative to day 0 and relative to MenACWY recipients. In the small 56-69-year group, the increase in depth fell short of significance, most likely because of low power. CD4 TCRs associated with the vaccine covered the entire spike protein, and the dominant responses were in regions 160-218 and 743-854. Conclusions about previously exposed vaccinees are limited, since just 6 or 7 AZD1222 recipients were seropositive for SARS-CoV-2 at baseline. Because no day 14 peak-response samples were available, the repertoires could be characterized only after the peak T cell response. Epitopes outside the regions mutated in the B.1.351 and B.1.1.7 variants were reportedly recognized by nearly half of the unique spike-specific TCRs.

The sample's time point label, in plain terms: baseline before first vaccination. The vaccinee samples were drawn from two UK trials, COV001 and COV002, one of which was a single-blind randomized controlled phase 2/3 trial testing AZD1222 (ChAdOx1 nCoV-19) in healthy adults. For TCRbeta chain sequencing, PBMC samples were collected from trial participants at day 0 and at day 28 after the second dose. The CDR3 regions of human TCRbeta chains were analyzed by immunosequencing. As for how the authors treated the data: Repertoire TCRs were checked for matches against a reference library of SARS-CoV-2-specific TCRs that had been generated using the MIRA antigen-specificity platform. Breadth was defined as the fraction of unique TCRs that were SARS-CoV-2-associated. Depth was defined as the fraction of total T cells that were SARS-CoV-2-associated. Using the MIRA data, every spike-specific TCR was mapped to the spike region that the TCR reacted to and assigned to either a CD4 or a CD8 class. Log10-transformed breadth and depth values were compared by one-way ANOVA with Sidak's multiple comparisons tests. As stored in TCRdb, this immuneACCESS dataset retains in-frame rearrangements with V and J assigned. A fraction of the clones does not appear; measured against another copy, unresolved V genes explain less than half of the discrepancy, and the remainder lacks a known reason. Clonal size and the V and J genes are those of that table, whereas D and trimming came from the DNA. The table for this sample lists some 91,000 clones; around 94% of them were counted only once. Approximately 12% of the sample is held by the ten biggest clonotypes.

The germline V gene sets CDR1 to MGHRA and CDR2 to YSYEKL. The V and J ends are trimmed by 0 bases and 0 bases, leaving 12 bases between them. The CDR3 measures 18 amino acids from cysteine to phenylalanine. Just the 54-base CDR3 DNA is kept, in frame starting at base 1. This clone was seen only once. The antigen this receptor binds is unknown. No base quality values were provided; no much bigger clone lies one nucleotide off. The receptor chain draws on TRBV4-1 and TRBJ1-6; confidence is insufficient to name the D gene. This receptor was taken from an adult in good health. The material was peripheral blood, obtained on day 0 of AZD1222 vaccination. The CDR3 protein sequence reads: CASSQESLEASYNSPLHF. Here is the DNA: TGCGCCAGCAGCCAAGAATCGCTGGAGGCCTCCTATAATTCACCCCTCCACTTT.